The sequence of this TCR beta chain was determined in a study of radiotherapy plus CTLA-4 blockade in lung cancer. In this sample, this clone turned up a few times. The CDR3 is made up of 14 amino acids. From germline, CDR1 is SNHLY and CDR2 FYNNEI. V gave up 5 bases and J gave up 3 bases, with 12 bases separating them. Using immunoSEQ multiplex PCR, the repertoire was profiled, and TCRdb retains in-frame clones only, with some absent. Of tens of thousands of clones in the sample, around 80% were seen once. The rearrangement joins TRBV2 to TRBJ2-3; tentative D call: TRBD1 (6 bases). Sequencing was performed on peripheral blood, taken from a patient treated with radiotherapy plus ipilimumab. The source of this sequence is a human donor with non-small cell lung cancer who had a partial response to radiotherapy plus ipilimumab. The CDR3, as DNA: TGTGCCAGCAGTTCAGGGGTGAGGACAGATACGCAGTATTTT. Its protein product is CASSSGVRTDTQYF.